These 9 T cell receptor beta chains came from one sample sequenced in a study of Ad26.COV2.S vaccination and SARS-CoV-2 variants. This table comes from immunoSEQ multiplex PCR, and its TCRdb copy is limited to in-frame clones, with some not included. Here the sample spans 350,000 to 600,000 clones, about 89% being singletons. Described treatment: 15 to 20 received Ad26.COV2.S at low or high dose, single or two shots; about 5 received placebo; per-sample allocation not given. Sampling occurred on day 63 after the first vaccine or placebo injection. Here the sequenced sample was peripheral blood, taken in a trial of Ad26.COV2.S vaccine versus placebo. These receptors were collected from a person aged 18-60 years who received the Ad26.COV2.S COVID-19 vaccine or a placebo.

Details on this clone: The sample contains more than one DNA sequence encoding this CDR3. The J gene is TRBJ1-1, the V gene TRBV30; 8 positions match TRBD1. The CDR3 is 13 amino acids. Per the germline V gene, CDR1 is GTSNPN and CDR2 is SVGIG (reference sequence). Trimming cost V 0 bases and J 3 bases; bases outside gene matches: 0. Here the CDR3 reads CAWSVQGDTEAFF. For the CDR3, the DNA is TGTGCCTGGAGTGTACAGGGGGACACTGAAGCTTTCTTT.

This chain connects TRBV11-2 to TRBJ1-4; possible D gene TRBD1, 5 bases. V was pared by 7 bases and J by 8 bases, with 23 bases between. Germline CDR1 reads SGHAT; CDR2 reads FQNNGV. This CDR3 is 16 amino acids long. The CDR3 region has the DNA TGTGCCAGCACTACAATCAACACGAGCCGGGGGGAAAAACTGTTTTTT. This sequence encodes CASTTINTSRGEKLFF. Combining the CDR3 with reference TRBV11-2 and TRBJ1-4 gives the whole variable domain EAGVAQSPRYKIIEKRQSVAFWCNPISGHATLYWYQQILGQGPKLLIQFQNNGVVDDSQLPKDRFSAERLKGVDSTLKIQPAKLEDSAVYLCASTTINTSRGEKLFFGSGTQLSVL.

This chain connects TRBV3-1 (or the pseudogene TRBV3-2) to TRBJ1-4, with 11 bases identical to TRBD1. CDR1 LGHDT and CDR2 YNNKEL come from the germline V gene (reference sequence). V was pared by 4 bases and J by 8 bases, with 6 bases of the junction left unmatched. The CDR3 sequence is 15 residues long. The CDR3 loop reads CASSRRTGGDEKLFF. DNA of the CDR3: TGTGCCAGCAGCCGCCGGACAGGGGGCGACGAAAAACTGTTTTTT.

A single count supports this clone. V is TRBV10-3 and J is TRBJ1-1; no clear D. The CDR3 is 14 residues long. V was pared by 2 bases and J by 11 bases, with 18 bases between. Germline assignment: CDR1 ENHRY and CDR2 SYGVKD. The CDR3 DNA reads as TGTGCCATCAGTGAGCGAGCGGACGATGGAAGGGCTTTCTTT. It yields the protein CAISERADDGRAFF.

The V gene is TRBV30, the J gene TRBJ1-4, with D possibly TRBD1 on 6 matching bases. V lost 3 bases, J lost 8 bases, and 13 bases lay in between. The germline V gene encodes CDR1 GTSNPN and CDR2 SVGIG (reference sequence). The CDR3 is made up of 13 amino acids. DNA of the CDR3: TGTGCCTGGAGCGCAACCGACAGGGAAAAACTGTTTTTT. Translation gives CAWSATDREKLFF.

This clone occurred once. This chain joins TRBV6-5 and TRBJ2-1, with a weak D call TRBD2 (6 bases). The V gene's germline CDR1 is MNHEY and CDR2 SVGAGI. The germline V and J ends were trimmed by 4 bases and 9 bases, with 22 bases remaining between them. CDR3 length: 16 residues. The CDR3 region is CASSWDFGTQLFEQFF. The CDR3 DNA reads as TGTGCCAGCAGTTGGGACTTCGGGACCCAGCTGTTTGAGCAGTTCTTC.

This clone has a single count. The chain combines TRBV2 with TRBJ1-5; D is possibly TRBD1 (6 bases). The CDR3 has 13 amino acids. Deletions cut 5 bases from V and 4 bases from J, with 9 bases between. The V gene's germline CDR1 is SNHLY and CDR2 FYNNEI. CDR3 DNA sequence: TGTGCCAGCAGTTCCCAGGGGAATCAGCCCCAGCATTTT. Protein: CASSSQGNQPQHF.

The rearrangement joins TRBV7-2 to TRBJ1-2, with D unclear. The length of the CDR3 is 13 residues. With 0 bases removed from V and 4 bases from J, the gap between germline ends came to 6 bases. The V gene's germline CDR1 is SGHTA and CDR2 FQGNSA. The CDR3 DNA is TGTGCCAGCAGCTTAGCAGGGTTCTATGGCTACACCTTC. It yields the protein CASSLAGFYGYTF.

The CDR3 DNA reads TGCGCCAGCAGTGATTCGTCAGGGTATGGCTACACCTTC. This sequence encodes CASSDSSGYGYTF. The V and J genes are TRBV10-1 and TRBJ1-2; a weak D match, TRBD1 (5 bases). CDR3 length: 13 residues. Germline V gene sequence: CDR1 WNHNN, CDR2 SYGVQD (reference sequence). The V gene lost 3 bases and the J gene lost 5 bases, with 10 bases spanning the gap.